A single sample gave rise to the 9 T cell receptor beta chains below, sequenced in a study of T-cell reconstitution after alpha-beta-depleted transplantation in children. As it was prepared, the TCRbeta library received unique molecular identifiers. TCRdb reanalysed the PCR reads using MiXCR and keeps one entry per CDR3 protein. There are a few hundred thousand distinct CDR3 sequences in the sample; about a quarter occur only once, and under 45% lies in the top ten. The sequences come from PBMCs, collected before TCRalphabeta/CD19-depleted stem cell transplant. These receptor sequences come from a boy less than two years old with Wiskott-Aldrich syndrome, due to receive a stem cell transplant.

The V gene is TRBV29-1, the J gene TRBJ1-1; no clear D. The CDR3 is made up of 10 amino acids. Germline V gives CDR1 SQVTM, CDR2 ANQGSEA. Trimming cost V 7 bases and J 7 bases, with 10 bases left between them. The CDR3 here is CSGKRDEAFF. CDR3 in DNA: TGCAGCGGGAAGAGGGATGAAGCTTTCTTT.

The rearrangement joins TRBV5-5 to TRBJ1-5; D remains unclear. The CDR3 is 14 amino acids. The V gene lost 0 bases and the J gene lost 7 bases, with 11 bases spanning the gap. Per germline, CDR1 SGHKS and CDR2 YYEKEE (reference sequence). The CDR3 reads CASSLGPRGQPQHF. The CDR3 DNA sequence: TGTGCCAGCAGCTTGGGACCCCGAGGGCAGCCCCAGCATTTT.

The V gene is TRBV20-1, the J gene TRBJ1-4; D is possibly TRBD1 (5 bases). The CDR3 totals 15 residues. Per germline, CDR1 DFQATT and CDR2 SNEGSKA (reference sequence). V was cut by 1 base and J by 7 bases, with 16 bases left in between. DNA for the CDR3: TGCAGTGCTAGAGGTTGGGACCCCAAAGGTGAAAAACTGTTTTTT. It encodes CSARGWDPKGEKLFF.

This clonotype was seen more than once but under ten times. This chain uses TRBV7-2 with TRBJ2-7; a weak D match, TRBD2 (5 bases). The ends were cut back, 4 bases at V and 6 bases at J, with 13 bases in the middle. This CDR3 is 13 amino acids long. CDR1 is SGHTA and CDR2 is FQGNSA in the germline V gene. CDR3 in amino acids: CASSSILGSEQYF. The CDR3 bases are TGTGCCAGCAGCTCAATTCTGGGGAGCGAGCAGTACTTC.

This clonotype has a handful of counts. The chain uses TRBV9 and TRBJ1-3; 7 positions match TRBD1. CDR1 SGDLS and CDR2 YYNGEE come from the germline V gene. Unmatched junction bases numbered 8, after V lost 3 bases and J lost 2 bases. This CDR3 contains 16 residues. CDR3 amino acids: CASSAGQVFTGNTIYF. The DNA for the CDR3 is TGTGCCAGCAGCGCTGGACAGGTCTTTACTGGAAACACCATATATTTT.

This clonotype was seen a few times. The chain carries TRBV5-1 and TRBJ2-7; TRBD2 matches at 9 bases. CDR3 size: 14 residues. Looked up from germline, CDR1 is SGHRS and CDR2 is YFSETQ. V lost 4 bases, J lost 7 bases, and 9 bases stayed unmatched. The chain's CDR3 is CASSPLSGSREQYF. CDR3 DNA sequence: TGCGCCAGCAGCCCTCTTAGCGGGAGTAGAGAGCAGTACTTC.

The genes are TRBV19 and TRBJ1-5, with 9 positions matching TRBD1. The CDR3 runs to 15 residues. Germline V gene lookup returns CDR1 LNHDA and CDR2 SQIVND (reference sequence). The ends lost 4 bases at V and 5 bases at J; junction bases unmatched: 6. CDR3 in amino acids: CASSTTGTGYQPQHF. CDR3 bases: TGTGCCAGTAGTACAACCGGGACAGGGTATCAGCCCCAGCATTTT.

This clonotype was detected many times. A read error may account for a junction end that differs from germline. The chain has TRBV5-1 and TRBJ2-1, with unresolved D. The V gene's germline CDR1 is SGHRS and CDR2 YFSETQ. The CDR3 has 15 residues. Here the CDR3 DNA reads TGTGCCAGCAGCTTGGTCCTTGGGTCCTACAATGAGCAGTTCTTC. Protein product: CASSLVLGSYNEQFF.

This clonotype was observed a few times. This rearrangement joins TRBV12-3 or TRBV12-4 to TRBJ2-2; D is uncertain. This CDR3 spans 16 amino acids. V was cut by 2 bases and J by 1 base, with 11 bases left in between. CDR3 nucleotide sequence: TGTGCCAGCAGTTTAAAGTTGAGCGAGAACACCGGGGAGCTGTTTTTT. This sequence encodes CASSLKLSENTGELFF.